Listed below are T cell receptor beta chains from one sample, sequenced in a study of CD8 T cells in Susac syndrome. MiXCR, run by TCRdb on the immunoSEQ multiplex PCR reads, gives a single entry per CDR3 protein. The table shows 100,000 to 150,000 distinct CDR3 sequences, with just over 90% occurring only once. The sample was CD8+ T cells from PBMCs. The receptors derive from a human donor with multiple sclerosis. Each CDR3 is given with its conserved first and last residue. A D gene is named only where the DNA matches it firmly. Size tells how often a clone was seen (once, few, many) or the class of an expanded clone, and some rows leave it out.

j_call	v_call	d_call	clone_size	cdr3_nt	cdr3_aa
TRBJ2-1	TRBV13	TRBD2	NA	TGTGCCAGCAGCTCGGAGACTAGCGGGAGGGCCATTGAGCAGTTCTTC	CASSSETSGRAIEQFF
TRBJ2-3	TRBV12-3/TRBV12-4	NA	NA	TGTGCCACCCTACTCGAATACACAGATACGCAGTATTTT	CATLLEYTDTQYF
TRBJ1-6	TRBV5-1	TRBD1	NA	TGCGCCAGCAGCTTAGGGGGCTCTTCAGGGAACTATAATTCACCCCTCCACTTT	CASSLGGSSGNYNSPLHF
TRBJ1-6	TRBV29-1	TRBD1	NA	TGCAGCGTTGAAGAAGTAGCCGGGACAGGCGAGCTTATCTATAATTCACCCCTCCACTTT	CSVEEVAGTGELIYNSPLHF
TRBJ2-1	TRBV6-1	TRBD2	NA	TGTGCCAGCTTCCTAGCGGGGGGGTACAATGAGCAGTTCTTC	CASFLAGGYNEQFF
TRBJ1-2	TRBV5-6	NA	few	TGTGCCAGCAGCTTGCGGCCAGGGCTCGGCTACACCTTC	CASSLRPGLGYTF
TRBJ1-5	TRBV3-1	NA	once	TGTGCCAGCAGCCAGGCTCATTGGGAGCCCCAGCATTTT	CASSQAHWEPQHF
TRBJ2-1	TRBV12-3/TRBV12-4	NA	NA	TGTGCCAGCAGTAGAGATACGGAGGTCAATGAGCAGTTCTTC	CASSRDTEVNEQFF
TRBJ1-1	TRBV6-5	NA	NA	TGTGCCAGCGTTGAGACTTGGGGGGGGACTGAAGCTTTCTTT	CASVETWGGTEAFF
TRBJ1-5	TRBV7-2	TRBD1	NA	TGTGCCAGCAGCATACGAGACAGGGGTCGCAATCAGCCCCAGCATTTT	CASSIRDRGRNQPQHF
TRBJ2-5	TRBV3-1	NA	NA	TGTGCCAGCAGCCAAGTTCAGGATACGGAAGAAGAGACCCAGTACTTC	CASSQVQDTEEETQYF
TRBJ1-1	TRBV6-6	TRBD1	NA	TGTGCCAGCAGCCGGGACAGGATGAACACTGAAGCTTTCTTT	CASSRDRMNTEAFF
TRBJ2-1	TRBV5-8	NA	NA	TGTGCCAGCAGCGCTAAGGACTCGTACAATGAGCAGTTCTTC	CASSAKDSYNEQFF
TRBJ2-1	TRBV19	TRBD2	NA	TGTGCCAGTAGTACACTAGCGGGAGGCGTCGGTGAGCAGTTCTTC	CASSTLAGGVGEQFF
TRBJ1-2	TRBV19	TRBD1	few	TGTGCCAGTAGTCAGGGGGCTGGCTACACCTTC	CASSQGAGYTF
TRBJ2-7	TRBV7-9	TRBD1	NA	TGTGCCAGCAGCTTAGTGGTCCGGGACAGGCGAGCGGTGGAGCAGTACTTC	CASSLVVRDRRAVEQYF
TRBJ2-7	TRBV12-3/TRBV12-4	TRBD2	NA	TGTGCCAGCAGTGGGACTAGCGGGGCCTACGAGCAGTACTTC	CASSGTSGAYEQYF
TRBJ1-1	TRBV13	NA	NA	TGTGCCAGCAGCTTAGTGGGAGCTTTCTTT	CASSLVGAFF
TRBJ2-3	TRBV30	TRBD1	NA	TGTGCCTGGAGTTTGACAGGGGGGAACACAGATACGCAGTATTTT	CAWSLTGGNTDTQYF
TRBJ2-6	TRBV13	NA	NA	TGTGCCAGCAGCGCCCAGGGGCGTACCCTGAATGGGGCCAACGTCCTGACTTTC	CASSAQGRTLNGANVLTF
TRBJ1-1	TRBV27	TRBD1	once	TGTGCCAGCAGTCCCCAGGGGGGGCTCACTGAAGCTTTCTTT	CASSPQGGLTEAFF
TRBJ2-1	TRBV24-1	TRBD2	NA	TGTGCCACCAGTGATTGGGGACTAGCGGGACAAACACACAATGAGCAGTTCTTC	CATSDWGLAGQTHNEQFF
TRBJ2-7	TRBV5-1	NA	NA	TGCGCCAGCACCCGGTGGGGACCCCTACTCTCCCGAAATTACGAGCAGTACTTC	CASTRWGPLLSRNYEQYF
TRBJ2-3	TRBV7-2	TRBD2	NA	TGTGCCAGCAGCTTAGATTTTGCTAGCGGGGCGGAAGATACGCAGTATTTT	CASSLDFASGAEDTQYF
TRBJ1-1	TRBV7-6	NA	NA	TGTGCCAGCAGCTTAGCGGGGGGTCTAGGCAACACTGAAGCTTTCTTT	CASSLAGGLGNTEAFF
TRBJ1-3	TRBV20-1	TRBD1	NA	TGCAGTGCTAGATCACAGGGGGCGGAAGTATCTGGAAACACCATATATTTT	CSARSQGAEVSGNTIYF